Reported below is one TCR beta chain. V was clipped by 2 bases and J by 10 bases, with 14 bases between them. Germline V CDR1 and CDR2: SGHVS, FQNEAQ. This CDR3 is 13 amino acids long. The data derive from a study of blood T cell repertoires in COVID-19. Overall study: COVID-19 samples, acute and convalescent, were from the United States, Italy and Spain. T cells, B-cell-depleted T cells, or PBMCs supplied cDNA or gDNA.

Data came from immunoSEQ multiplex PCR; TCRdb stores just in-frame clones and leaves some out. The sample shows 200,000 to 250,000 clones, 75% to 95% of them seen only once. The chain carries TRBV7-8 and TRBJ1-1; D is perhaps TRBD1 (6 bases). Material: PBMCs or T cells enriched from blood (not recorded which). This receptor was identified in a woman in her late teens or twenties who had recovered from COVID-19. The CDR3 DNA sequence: TGTGCCAGCAGCTTACGGGGGGGCAGGGGAGCTTTCTTT. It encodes CASSLRGGRGAFF.